The 5 T cell receptor beta chains given below trace back to one sample, sequenced in a study of cytomegalovirus exposure and HLA in healthy donors. The repertoire was sequenced with immunoSEQ multiplex PCR; TCRdb's copy has only in-frame clones and lacks some. The data hold over 45,000 clones, with 80% to 90% observed a single time. The material sequenced was PBMCs. All receptors derive from a woman under 40 in good health and CMV-seronegative.

This clone has just one count. The rearrangement uses TRBV28 and TRBJ2-1, with 10 positions matching TRBD2. The trim removed 6 bases at V and 7 bases at J, leaving 9 bases unmatched. The CDR3 has 15 amino acids. Germline V gene lookup returns CDR1 MDHEN and CDR2 SYDVKM. Here the CDR3 DNA reads TGTGCCAGCAGCCTCCTAGCGGGAGTGGCGAATGAGCAGTTCTTC. Its translation is CASSLLAGVANEQFF.

DNA of the CDR3: TGCGCCAGCAGCTTGGTCGGGGGGAACACCATATATTTT. It codes for CASSLVGGNTIYF. This chain links TRBV5-1 with TRBJ1-3, with a possible D match to TRBD1 (5 bases). V gave up 0 bases and J gave up 7 bases, with 8 bases separating them. CDR1 SGHRS and CDR2 YFSETQ come from the germline V gene. The CDR3 length is 13 residues.

The genes are TRBV2 and TRBJ2-7; 8 bases map to TRBD1. V lost 1 base and J lost 7; bases outside the gene matches: 6. CDR1 SNHLY and CDR2 FYNNEI come from the germline V gene. This CDR3 has 14 residues. The DNA for the CDR3 is TGTGCCAGCAGTGAAGGCAGGGGGCGGCGAGAGCAGTACTTC. The encoded protein is CASSEGRGRREQYF.

The chain recombines TRBV28 with TRBJ2-1, with 12 positions matching TRBD2. There are 15 residues in the CDR3. V shed 6 bases, J shed 14 bases, and the junction held 14 bases outside the gene matches. In germline, CDR1 is MDHEN, CDR2 SYDVKM. For the CDR3, the DNA is TGTGCCAGCAGCCCCCCGCTAGCGGGAGGGCCGGCGGAGTTCTTC. This gives the protein CASSPPLAGGPAEFF.

The V and J genes are TRBV13 and TRBJ2-7; 7 nucleotides agree with TRBD1. V shed 5 bases and J 4 bases; nucleotides not matched to a gene: 11. This CDR3 is 15 amino acids long. Germline lookup yields CDR1 PRHDT and CDR2 FYEKMQ (reference sequence). The CDR3 here is CASSRRQGEEYEQYF. For the CDR3, the DNA is TGTGCCAGCAGCCGGCGGCAGGGGGAAGAATACGAGCAGTACTTC.